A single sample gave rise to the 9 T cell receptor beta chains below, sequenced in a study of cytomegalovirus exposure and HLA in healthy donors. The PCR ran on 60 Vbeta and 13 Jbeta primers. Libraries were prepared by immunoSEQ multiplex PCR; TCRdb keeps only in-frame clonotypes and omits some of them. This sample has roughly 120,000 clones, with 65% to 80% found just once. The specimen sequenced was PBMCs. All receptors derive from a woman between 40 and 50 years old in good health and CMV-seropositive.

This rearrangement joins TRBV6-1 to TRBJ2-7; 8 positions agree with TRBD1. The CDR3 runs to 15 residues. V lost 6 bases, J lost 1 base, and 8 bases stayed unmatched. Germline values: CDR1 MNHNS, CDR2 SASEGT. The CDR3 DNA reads TGTGCCAGCAGGCCCGACAGGGGTCAGTCCTACGAGCAGTACTTC. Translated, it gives CASRPDRGQSYEQYF.

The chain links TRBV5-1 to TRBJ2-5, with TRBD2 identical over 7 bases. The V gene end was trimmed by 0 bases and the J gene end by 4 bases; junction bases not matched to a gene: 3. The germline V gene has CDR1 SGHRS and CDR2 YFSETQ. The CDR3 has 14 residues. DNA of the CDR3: TGCGCCAGCAGCTTGGGGGAGGGTCGAGAGACCCAGTACTTC. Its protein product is CASSLGEGRETQYF. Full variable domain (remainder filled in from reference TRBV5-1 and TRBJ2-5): KAGVTQTPRYLIKTRGQQVTLSCSPISGHRSVSWYQQTPGQGLQFLFEYFSETQRNKGNFPGRFSGRQFSNSRSEMNVSTLELGDSALYLCASSLGEGRETQYFGPGTRLLVL.

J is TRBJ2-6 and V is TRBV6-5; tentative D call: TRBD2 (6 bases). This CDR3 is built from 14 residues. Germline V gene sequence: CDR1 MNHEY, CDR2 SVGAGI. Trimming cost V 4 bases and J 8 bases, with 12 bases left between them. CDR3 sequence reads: CASSSVGGSNVLTF. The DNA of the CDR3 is TGTGCCAGCAGTTCCGTGGGGGGATCCAACGTCCTGACTTTC.

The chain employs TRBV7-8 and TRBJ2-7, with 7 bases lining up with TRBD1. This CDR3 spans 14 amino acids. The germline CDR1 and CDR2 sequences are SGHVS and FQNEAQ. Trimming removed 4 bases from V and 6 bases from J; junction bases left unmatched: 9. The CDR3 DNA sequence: TGTGCCAGCAGCTCCTCGGGACAGCCCCTCGAGCAGTACTTC. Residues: CASSSSGQPLEQYF.

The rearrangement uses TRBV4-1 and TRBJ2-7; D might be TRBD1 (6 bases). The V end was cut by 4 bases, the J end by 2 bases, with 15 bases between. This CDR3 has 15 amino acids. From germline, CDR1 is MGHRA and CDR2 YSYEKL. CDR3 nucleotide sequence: TGCGCCAGCAGCCTACAGGACAGCCCGGCCTACGAGCAGTACTTC. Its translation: CASSLQDSPAYEQYF.

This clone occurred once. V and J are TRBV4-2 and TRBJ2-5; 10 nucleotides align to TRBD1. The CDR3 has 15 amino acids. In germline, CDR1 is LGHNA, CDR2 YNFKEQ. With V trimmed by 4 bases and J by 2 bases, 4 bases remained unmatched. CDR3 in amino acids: CASSRGTGAQETQYF. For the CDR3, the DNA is TGTGCCAGCAGCCGCGGGACAGGGGCTCAAGAGACCCAGTACTTC.

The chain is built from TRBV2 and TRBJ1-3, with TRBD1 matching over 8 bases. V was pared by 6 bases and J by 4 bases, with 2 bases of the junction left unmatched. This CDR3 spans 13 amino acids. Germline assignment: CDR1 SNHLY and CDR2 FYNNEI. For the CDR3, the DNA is TGTGCCAGCAGGCGACAGGGGGGAAACACCATATATTTT. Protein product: CASRRQGGNTIYF. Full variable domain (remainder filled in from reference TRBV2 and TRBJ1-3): EPEVTQTPSHQVTQMGQEVILRCVPISNHLYFYWYRQILGQKVEFLVSFYNNEISEKSEIFDDQFSVERPDGSNFTLKIRSTKLEDSAMYFCASRRQGGNTIYFGEGSWLTVV.

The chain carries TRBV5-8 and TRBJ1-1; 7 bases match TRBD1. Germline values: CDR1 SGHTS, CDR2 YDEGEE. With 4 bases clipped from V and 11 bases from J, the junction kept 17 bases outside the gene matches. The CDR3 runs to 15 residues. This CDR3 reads CASSHQLQGTSSAFF. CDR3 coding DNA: TGTGCCAGCAGCCACCAATTACAGGGGACCAGTAGCGCTTTCTTT.

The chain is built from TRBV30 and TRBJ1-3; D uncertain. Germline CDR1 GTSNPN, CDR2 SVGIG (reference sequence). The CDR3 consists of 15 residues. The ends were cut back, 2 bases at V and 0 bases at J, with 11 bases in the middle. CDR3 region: CAWSLERNSGNTIYF. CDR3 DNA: TGTGCCTGGAGTCTAGAACGGAACTCTGGAAACACCATATATTTT. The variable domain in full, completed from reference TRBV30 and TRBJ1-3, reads SQTIHQWPATLVQPVGSPLSLECTVEGTSNPNLYWYRQAAGRGLQLLFYSVGIGQISSEVPQNLSASRPQDRQFILSSKKLLLSDSGFYLCAWSLERNSGNTIYFGEGSWLTVV.